The 6 T cell receptor beta chains listed next were all sequenced from one sample in a study of blood T cell repertoires in COVID-19. Generated by immunoSEQ multiplex PCR, the TCRdb table keeps only in-frame clones and is missing some. The repertoire holds some 270,000 clones, with around 88% as singletons. Sequenced input: peripheral blood. These receptors came from a woman of 80 years or more with COVID-19, enrolled during active disease.

The CDR3 DNA sequence: TGCGCCAGCAGCCTAAAACCCGGGACAGGGGTCCAAGAGACCCAGTACTTC. Its protein is CASSLKPGTGVQETQYF. This chain joins TRBV5-1 and TRBJ2-5; TRBD1 matches at 10 bases. CDR1 is SGHRS and CDR2 is YFSETQ in the germline V gene. V shed 4 bases, J shed 1 base, and the junction held 10 bases outside the gene matches. There are 17 residues in the CDR3. Filled out from reference TRBV5-1 and TRBJ2-5, the complete variable domain reads KAGVTQTPRYLIKTRGQQVTLSCSPISGHRSVSWYQQTPGQGLQFLFEYFSETQRNKGNFPGRFSGRQFSNSRSEMNVSTLELGDSALYLCASSLKPGTGVQETQYFGPGTRLLVL.

CDR3 nucleotide sequence: TGTGCCAGCAGCTTTCTAGTCGGGGAGCTGTTTTTT. Translation gives CASSFLVGELFF. This rearrangement joins TRBV7-9 to TRBJ2-2, with D unclear. Trimming pared 3 bases from V and 7 bases from J, leaving 6 bases between. Germline assignment: CDR1 SEHNR and CDR2 FQNEAQ (reference sequence). There are 12 residues in the CDR3.

J is TRBJ2-1 and V is TRBV19; 9 nucleotides agree with TRBD1. The J segment lost 6 bases and the V segment lost 5 bases, leaving 8 bases of the junction unmatched. The germline V gene encodes CDR1 LNHDA and CDR2 SQIVND (reference sequence). The CDR3 is 15 residues long. CDR3 protein: CASSPPGQGGNEQFF. Here the CDR3 DNA reads TGTGCCAGTAGTCCTCCGGGACAGGGAGGCAATGAGCAGTTCTTC.

Remarks on this clone: Distinct nucleotide sequences in the sample also encode this CDR3. This sequence joins TRBV7-2 and TRBJ2-7; TRBD2 matches at 11 bases. Germline V gene data show CDR1 as SGHTA and CDR2 as FQGNSA. This CDR3 is built from 15 residues. V trimming: 0 bases; J trimming: 4 bases; junction bases outside the gene matches: 2. The CDR3 loop reads CASSLAGTSGYEQYF. The CDR3 DNA is TGTGCCAGCAGCTTAGCCGGGACTAGCGGATACGAGCAGTACTTC. Full variable domain (missing parts from reference TRBV7-2 and TRBJ2-7): GAGVSQSPSNKVTEKGKDVELRCDPISGHTALYWYRQSLGQGLEFLIYFQGNSAPDKSGLPSDRFSAERTGGSVSTLTIQRTQQEDSAVYLCASSLAGTSGYEQYFGPGTRLTVT.

The chain employs TRBV20-1 and TRBJ1-4; TRBD1 matches at 11 bases. This CDR3 is built from 14 residues. V lost 3 bases, J lost 8 bases, and 5 bases stayed unmatched. Germline lookup yields CDR1 DFQATT and CDR2 SNEGSKA (reference sequence). CDR3 amino acids: CSASTGTGGEKLFF. In DNA, the CDR3 is TGCAGTGCTAGTACCGGGACAGGGGGGGAAAAACTGTTTTTT.

The rearrangement links TRBV6-6 to TRBJ2-5; D possibly corresponds to TRBD1 (6 bases). V was shortened by 7 bases and J by 2 bases, with 20 bases between the two germline ends. This CDR3 comprises 16 residues. Germline CDR1 is MNHNY and CDR2 is SVGAGI (reference sequence). The CDR3 spells CASNPRGSGTQETQYF. The CDR3 coding sequence is TGTGCCAGCAACCCAAGGGGGTCCGGGACACAAGAGACCCAGTACTTC.